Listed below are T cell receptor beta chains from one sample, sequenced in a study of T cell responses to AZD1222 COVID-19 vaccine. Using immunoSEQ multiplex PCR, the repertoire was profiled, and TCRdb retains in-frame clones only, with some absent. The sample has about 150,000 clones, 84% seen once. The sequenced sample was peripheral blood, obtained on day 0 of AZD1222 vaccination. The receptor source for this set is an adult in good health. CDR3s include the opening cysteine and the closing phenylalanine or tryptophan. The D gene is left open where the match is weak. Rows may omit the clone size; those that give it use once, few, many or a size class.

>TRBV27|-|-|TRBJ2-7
TGTGCCAGCAGTTTATTCAGAGGGGTCCCCTACGAGCAGTACTTC
CASSLFRGVPYEQYF
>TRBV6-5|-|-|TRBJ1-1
TGTGCCAGCAGTTACTCGATGGTGTTGGGAGTTTCTGAAGCTTTCTTT
CASSYSMVLGVSEAFF
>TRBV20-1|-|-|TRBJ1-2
TGCAGTGCTAGTAGGACACCGGGGATCTATGGCTACACCTTC
CSASRTPGIYGYTF
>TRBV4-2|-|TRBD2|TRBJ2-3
TGTGCCAGCAGCCCCATGAGGCGGGGGGAGACAGATACGCAGTATTTT
CASSPMRRGETDTQYF
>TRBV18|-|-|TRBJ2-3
TGTGCCAGCTCACCTTTAAAAGGCACAGATACGCAGTATTTT
CASSPLKGTDTQYF
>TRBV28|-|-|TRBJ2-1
TGTGCCAGCAGTTCTTCCGGGACTCAAAACTTCAATGAGCAGTTCTTC
CASSSSGTQNFNEQFF
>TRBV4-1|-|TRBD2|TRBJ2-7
TGCGCCAGCAGCACCGGACTAGCGGGGGCCCCGGGCTACGAGCAGTACTTC
CASSTGLAGAPGYEQYF
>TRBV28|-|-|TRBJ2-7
TGTGCCAGCAGTGAACCGGGGAACTTACGCTACGAGCAGTACTTC
CASSEPGNLRYEQYF
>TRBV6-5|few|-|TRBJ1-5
TGTGCCAGCAGTTACTCGGCCCAGAAGAATCAGCCCCAGCATTTT
CASSYSAQKNQPQHF
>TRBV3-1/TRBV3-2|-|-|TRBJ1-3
TGTGCCACCTCGGGACTTACTGGAAACACCATATATTTT
CATSGLTGNTIYF
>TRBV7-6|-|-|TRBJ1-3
TGTGCCAGCAGCTCTACCCAGGGGACGCCGGTCTCTGGAAACACCATATATTTT
CASSSTQGTPVSGNTIYF
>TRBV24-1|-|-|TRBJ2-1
TGTGCCACCAGTGATGGGGCGTGGGCAAACTCCTACAATGAGCAGTTCTTC
CATSDGAWANSYNEQFF
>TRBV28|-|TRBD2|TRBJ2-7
TGTGCCAGCAGTTTTGTGCTAGCGGCTTACGAGCAGTACTTC
CASSFVLAAYEQYF
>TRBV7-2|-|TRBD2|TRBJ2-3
TGTGCCAGCAGCCTATTAGCCGGGGGGGTGGCAGATACGCAGTATTTT
CASSLLAGGVADTQYF
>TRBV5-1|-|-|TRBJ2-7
TGCGCCAGCAGCTTGGAGGGGAGCTCCTACGAGCAGTACTTC
CASSLEGSSYEQYF
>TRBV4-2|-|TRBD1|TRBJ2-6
TGTGCCAGCAGCCAATTCCCGGGACAGCTCTCTGGGGCCAACGTCCTGACTTTC
CASSQFPGQLSGANVLTF
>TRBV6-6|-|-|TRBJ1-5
TGTGCCAGCAGTCGTCCCTCCGGGGACATCGAGCAGCCCCAGCATTTT
CASSRPSGDIEQPQHF
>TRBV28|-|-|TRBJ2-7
TGTGCCAGCAGTTTGGGGACGGGAAGTTTATACGAGCAGTACTTC
CASSLGTGSLYEQYF
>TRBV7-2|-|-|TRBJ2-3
TGTGCCAGCAGCTTAATGGTTGAAGCAGATACGCAGTATTTT
CASSLMVEADTQYF
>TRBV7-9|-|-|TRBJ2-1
TGTGCCAGCAGCGCGGCCCTCGGGGTTGGCTACAATGAGCAGTTCTTC
CASSAALGVGYNEQFF
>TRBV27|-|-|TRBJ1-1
TGTGCCAGCAGTTTTCCCGGGCGGGACACTGAAGCTTTCTTT
CASSFPGRDTEAFF
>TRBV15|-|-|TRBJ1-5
TGTGCCACCAGCAGAGATAGCAGGGATCCCCAGCATTTT
CATSRDSRDPQHF
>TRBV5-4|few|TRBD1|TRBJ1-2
TGTGCCAGCAGCTTAAATCAGGGGGCAGGGGGCTACACCTTC
CASSLNQGAGGYTF
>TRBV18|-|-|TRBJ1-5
TGTGCCAGCTCACCACAGACAAAGCAGCCCCAGCATTTT
CASSPQTKQPQHF
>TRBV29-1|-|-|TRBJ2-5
TGCAGCGCCCTGCAGGGCGTAACCCAGTACTTC
CSALQGVTQYF
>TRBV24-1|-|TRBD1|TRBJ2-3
TGTGCCACCAGCGGACAGGGGGCTCCAGATACGCAGTATTTT
CATSGQGAPDTQYF
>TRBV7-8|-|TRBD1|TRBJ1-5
TGTGCCAGCAGCTTAGCCCTACAGGGGAATCAGCCCCAGCATTTT
CASSLALQGNQPQHF
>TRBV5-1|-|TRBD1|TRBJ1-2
TGCGCCAGCAGACCTGACAGGGCGTCCTATGGCTACACCTTC
CASRPDRASYGYTF
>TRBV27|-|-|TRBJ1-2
TGTGCCAGCAGTTTAGACAGAGTCTATGGCTACACCTTC
CASSLDRVYGYTF
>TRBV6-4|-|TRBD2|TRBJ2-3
TGTGCCAGCAGTGGGACTAGCGGGGGGACAGATACGCAGTATTTT
CASSGTSGGTDTQYF
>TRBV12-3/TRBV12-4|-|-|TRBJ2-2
TGTGCCAGCAGTTTAGTGATCACCGGGGAGCTGTTTTTT
CASSLVITGELFF
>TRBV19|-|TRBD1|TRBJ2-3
TGTGCCAGTAGTGACAGGGGCCGCACAGATACGCAGTATTTT
CASSDRGRTDTQYF
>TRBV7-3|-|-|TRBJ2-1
TGTGCCAGCAGCTTAGGTGAAAATGAGCAGTTCTTC
CASSLGENEQFF
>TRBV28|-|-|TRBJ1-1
TGTGCCAGCAGCCTTACAGGAGCGAACACTGAAGCTTTCTTT
CASSLTGANTEAFF
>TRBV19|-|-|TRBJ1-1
TGTGCCAGTAGCACCATGGACAGGAACACTGAAGCTTTCTTT
CASSTMDRNTEAFF
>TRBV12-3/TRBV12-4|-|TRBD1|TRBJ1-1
TGTGCCAGCACCACAGGGGCGGGCACTGAAGCTTTCTTT
CASTTGAGTEAFF
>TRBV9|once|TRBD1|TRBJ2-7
TGTGCCAGCAGCCAGGTAGGACAGGGGGCGACGCAGTACTTC
CASSQVGQGATQYF
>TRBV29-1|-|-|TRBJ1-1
TGCAGCGGTAAACAGGGCGTCTGGACTGAAGCTTTCTTT
CSGKQGVWTEAFF
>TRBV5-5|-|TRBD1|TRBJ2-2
TGTGCCAGCAGTTGGACAGGATTTAACACCGGGGAGCTGTTTTTT
CASSWTGFNTGELFF
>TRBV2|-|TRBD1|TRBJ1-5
TGTGCCAGCACGGGACAGGCACTTCAGCCCCAGCATTTT
CASTGQALQPQHF
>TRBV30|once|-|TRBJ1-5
TGTGCCTGGAGTGTTGAGTCCAATCAGCCCCAGCATTTT
CAWSVESNQPQHF
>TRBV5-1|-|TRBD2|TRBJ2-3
TGCGCCAGCAGCTTGGGGAACCGGGGGGATAGCACAGATACGCAGTATTTT
CASSLGNRGDSTDTQYF
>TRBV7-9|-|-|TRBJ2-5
TGTGCCAGCAGCTGGGGGCGAGAGACCCAGTACTTC
CASSWGRETQYF
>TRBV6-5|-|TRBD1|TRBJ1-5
TGTGCCAGCAGTCAGGGACAGCAGCCCCAGCATTTT
CASSQGQQPQHF
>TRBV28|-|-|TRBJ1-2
TGTGCCAGCAGTTTTGGTGGGCGCTATGGCTACACCTTC
CASSFGGRYGYTF
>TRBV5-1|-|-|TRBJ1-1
TGCGCCAGCAGCCCGGGGGACGGATTCAACACTGAAGCTTTCTTT
CASSPGDGFNTEAFF
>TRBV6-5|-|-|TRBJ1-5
TGTGCCAGCAATCCAGGGAGGGAGGAACAGCCCCAGCATTTT
CASNPGREEQPQHF
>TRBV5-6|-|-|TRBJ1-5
TGTGCCAGCAATCCTTGGGGAGTCAATCAGCCCCAGCATTTT
CASNPWGVNQPQHF
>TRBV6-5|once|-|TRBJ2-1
TGTGCCACGGCGGAGGGCCTCAAGCAGTTCTTC
CATAEGLKQFF
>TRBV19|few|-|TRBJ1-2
TGTGCCAGTAGTACGGGGACAAACCTTAACTATGGCTACACCTTC
CASSTGTNLNYGYTF
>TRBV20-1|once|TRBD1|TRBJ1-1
TGCAGTGCTGCCCCACAGGGGGCGGCTTTCTTT
CSAAPQGAAFF
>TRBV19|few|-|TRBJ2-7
TGTGCCAGTAGTTACCTCGGCTCGGGCTACGAGCAGTACTTC
CASSYLGSGYEQYF
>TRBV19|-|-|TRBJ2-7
TGTGCCAGTAGTATAAGTTTAAGTTACGAGCAGTACTTC
CASSISLSYEQYF